A selection of T cell receptor beta chains follows, all from one sample in a study of cytomegalovirus exposure and HLA in healthy donors. The method was immunoSEQ multiplex PCR; TCRdb's version includes in-frame clones alone and lacks a portion of them. The table records approximately 180,000 clones, more than 60% of them present only once. The material sequenced was PBMCs. All receptors come from a woman aged 60 to 75 in good health and CMV-seropositive. CDR3s include the opening cysteine and the closing phenylalanine or tryptophan. The D gene is left open where the match is weak. Only some rows state a clone size, as once, few, many or a class for expanded clones.

TRBV19	-	TRBJ1-5	-	CASSIGRQGLQPQHF	TGTGCCAGTAGTATAGGGCGGCAGGGGCTCCAGCCCCAGCATTTT
TRBV27	-	TRBJ1-2	-	CASSRSAGGYGYTF	TGTGCCAGCAGTCGAAGTGCGGGGGGCTATGGCTACACCTTC
TRBV10-3	few	TRBJ2-1	TRBD2	CAISPGLAGNSYNEQFF	TGTGCCATCAGCCCGGGACTAGCGGGGAACTCCTACAATGAGCAGTTCTTC
TRBV6-5	-	TRBJ2-1	-	CASYTGTSYNEQFF	TGTGCCAGCTACACGGGAACGTCCTACAATGAGCAGTTCTTC
TRBV6-5	once	TRBJ2-1	TRBD1	CASRAGTGVYNEQFF	TGTGCCAGCAGAGCCGGGACAGGGGTTTACAATGAGCAGTTCTTC
TRBV5-3	-	TRBJ1-1	-	CARSPHRVGQTEAFF	TGTGCCAGAAGTCCTCACCGGGTGGGGCAAACTGAAGCTTTCTTT
TRBV5-1	-	TRBJ2-7	TRBD1	CASSSGTGASYEQYF	TGCGCCAGCAGCTCCGGGACAGGCGCTTCCTACGAGCAGTACTTC
TRBV27	-	TRBJ2-3	TRBD2	CASSLLSPAGGLSTDTQYF	TGTGCCAGCAGTTTACTGAGTCCAGCGGGGGGTCTTAGCACAGATACGCAGTATTTT
TRBV29-1	-	TRBJ2-3	TRBD1	CSATTGGRGDTQYF	TGCAGCGCTACTACAGGGGGCCGGGGGGATACGCAGTATTTT
TRBV6-6	-	TRBJ2-7	TRBD1	CASSYSPRGPPYEQYF	TGTGCCAGCAGTTACTCGCCAAGGGGGCCCCCGTACGAGCAGTACTTC
TRBV5-1	-	TRBJ1-1	TRBD1	CASRLRQGANTEAFF	TGCGCCAGCAGATTAAGACAGGGGGCGAACACTGAAGCTTTCTTT
TRBV2	-	TRBJ1-4	TRBD1	CASRHGTGTSEKLFF	TGTGCCAGCAGGCATGGGACAGGGACTTCTGAAAAACTGTTTTTT
TRBV9	-	TRBJ2-1	TRBD2	CASSVRTSSHEQFF	TGTGCCAGCAGCGTGAGGACTAGCAGCCATGAGCAGTTCTTC
TRBV5-6	-	TRBJ1-4	TRBD1	CASSLAGQGGEKLFF	TGTGCCAGCAGCTTGGCCGGACAGGGAGGGGAAAAACTGTTTTTT
TRBV7-2	-	TRBJ2-2	TRBD1	CASSFRQGTGELFF	TGTGCCAGCAGCTTTAGACAGGGAACCGGGGAGCTGTTTTTT
TRBV27	-	TRBJ1-4	-	CASSHRWGPNEKLFF	TGTGCCAGCAGCCACAGGTGGGGGCCTAATGAAAAACTGTTTTTT
TRBV6-1	-	TRBJ2-7	-	CASSELGLSHEQYF	TGTGCCAGCAGTGAATTGGGACTTTCCCACGAGCAGTACTTC
TRBV27	-	TRBJ2-1	TRBD2	CASSLLAGDYNEQFF	TGTGCCAGCAGCTTACTAGCGGGGGATTACAATGAGCAGTTCTTC
TRBV10-3	few	TRBJ1-3	-	CATAHSGNTIYF	TGTGCCACCGCACACTCTGGAAACACCATATATTTT
TRBV10-3	-	TRBJ2-7	TRBD1	CAIKAGTESSYEQYF	TGTGCCATCAAGGCCGGGACAGAGAGCTCCTACGAGCAGTACTTC
TRBV7-9	few	TRBJ1-2	-	CASASRSLVYGYTF	TGTGCCAGCGCCTCAAGGTCCCTAGTCTATGGCTACACCTTC
TRBV4-1	-	TRBJ2-1	TRBD1	CASSDRASYNEQFF	TGCGCCAGCTCTGACAGGGCTTCTTACAATGAGCAGTTCTTC
TRBV30	-	TRBJ2-6	-	CAWSLDGSGANGLTF	TGTGCCTGGAGTTTGGACGGCTCTGGGGCCAACGGCCTGACTTTC
TRBV11-2	few	TRBJ1-2	TRBD1	CASSLEGQRNYGYTF	TGTGCCAGCAGCTTAGAGGGACAGAGAAACTATGGCTACACCTTC
TRBV5-1	few	TRBJ1-6	-	CASAEAQGGLNSPLHF	TGCGCCAGCGCCGAAGCCCAAGGAGGGCTTAATTCACCCCTCCACTTT
TRBV11-3	-	TRBJ2-1	TRBD2	CASSLGGGYNEQFF	TGTGCCAGCAGCTTAGGGGGGGGCTACAATGAGCAGTTCTTC